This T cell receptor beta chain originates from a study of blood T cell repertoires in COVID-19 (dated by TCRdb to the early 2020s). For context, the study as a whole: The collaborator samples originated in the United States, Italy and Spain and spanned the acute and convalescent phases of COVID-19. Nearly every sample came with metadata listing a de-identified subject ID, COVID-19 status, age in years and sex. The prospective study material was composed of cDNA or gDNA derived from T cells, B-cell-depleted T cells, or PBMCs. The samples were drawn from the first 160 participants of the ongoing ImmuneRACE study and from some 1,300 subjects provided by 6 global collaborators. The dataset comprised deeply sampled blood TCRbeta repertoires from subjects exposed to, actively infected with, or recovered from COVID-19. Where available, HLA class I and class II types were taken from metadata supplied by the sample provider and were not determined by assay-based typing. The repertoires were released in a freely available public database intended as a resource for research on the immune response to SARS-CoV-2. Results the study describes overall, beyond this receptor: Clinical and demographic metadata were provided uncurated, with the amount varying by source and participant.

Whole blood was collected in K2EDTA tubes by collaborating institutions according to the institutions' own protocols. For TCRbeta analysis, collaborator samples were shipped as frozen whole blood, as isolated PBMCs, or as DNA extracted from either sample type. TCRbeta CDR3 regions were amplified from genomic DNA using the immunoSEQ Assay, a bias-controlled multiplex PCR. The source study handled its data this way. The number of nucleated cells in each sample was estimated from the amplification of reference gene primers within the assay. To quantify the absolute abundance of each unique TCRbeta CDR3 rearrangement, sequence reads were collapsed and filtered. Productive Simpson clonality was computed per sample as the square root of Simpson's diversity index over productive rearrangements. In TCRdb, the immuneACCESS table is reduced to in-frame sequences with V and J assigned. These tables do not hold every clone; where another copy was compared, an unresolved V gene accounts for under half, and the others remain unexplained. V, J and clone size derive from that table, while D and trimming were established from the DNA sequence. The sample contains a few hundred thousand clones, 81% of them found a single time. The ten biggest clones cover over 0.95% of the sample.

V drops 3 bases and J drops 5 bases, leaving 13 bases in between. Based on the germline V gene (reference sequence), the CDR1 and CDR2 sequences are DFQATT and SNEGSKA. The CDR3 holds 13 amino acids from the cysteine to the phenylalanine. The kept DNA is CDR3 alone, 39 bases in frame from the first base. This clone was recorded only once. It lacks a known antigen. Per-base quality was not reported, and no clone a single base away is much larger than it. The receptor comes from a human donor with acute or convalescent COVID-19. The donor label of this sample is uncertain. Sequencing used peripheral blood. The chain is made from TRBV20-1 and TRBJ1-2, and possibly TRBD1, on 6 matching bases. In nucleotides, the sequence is TGCAGTGCTAGTCCCGGGACAAGTTATGGCTACACCTTC. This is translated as CSASPGTSYGYTF.